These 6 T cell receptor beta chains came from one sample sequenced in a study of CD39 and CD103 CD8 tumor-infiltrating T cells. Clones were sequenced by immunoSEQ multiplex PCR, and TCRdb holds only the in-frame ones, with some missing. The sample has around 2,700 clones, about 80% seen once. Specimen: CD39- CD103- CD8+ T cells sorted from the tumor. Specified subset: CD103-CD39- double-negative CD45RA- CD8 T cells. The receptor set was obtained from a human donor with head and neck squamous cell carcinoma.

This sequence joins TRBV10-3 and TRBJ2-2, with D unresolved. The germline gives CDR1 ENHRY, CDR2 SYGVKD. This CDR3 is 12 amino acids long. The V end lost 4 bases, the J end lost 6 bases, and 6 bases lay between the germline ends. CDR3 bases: TGTGCCATCAGTGTAGTGGCCGGGGAGCTGTTTTTT. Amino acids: CAISVVAGELFF.

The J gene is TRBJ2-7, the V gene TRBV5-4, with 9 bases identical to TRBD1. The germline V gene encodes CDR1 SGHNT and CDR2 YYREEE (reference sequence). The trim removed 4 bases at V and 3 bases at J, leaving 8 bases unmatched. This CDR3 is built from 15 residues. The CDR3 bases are TGTGCCAGCAGCCTGCCGGGACAGGGAGGCTACGAGCAGTACTTC. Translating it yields CASSLPGQGGYEQYF.

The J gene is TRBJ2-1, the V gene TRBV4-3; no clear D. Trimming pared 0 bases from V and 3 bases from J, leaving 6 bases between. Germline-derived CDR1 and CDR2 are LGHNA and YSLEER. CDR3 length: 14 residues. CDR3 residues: CASSQDSFYNEQFF. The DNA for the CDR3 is TGCGCCAGCAGCCAAGACAGTTTCTACAATGAGCAGTTCTTC.

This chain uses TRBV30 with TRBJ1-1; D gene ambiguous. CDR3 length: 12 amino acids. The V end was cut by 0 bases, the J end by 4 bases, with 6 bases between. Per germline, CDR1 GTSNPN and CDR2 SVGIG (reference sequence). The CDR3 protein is CAWSVIGTEAFF. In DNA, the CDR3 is TGTGCCTGGAGTGTAATCGGCACTGAAGCTTTCTTT.

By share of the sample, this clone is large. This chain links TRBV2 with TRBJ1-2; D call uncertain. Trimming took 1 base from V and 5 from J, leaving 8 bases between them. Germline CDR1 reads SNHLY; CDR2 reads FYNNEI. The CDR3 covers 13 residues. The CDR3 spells CASSEGDGYGYTF. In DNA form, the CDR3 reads TGTGCCAGCAGTGAAGGAGACGGGTATGGCTACACCTTC.

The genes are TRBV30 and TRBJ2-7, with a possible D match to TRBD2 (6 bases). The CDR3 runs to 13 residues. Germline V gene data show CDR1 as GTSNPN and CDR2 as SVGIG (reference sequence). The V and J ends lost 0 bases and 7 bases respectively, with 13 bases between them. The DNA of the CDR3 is TGTGCCTGGAGTGTCAGCGGGTTGGGGGAGCAGTACTTC. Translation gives CAWSVSGLGEQYF.